Each of the 17 T cell receptor beta chains below was sequenced from the same sample in a study of cytomegalovirus exposure and HLA in healthy donors. The protocol was immunoSEQ multiplex PCR, while the TCRdb copy is restricted to in-frame clones and leaves out a portion. The sample holds about 360,000 clones; about nine tenths are singletons and the top ten take approximately 0.86%. Input material: PBMCs. The receptors were sampled from a woman between 18 and 30 years old in good health and CMV-seronegative.

The V and J genes are TRBV27 and TRBJ1-2; TRBD1 might be the D (6 bases). Germline lookup yields CDR1 MNHEY and CDR2 SMNVEV (reference sequence). Trimming removed 8 bases from V and 7 bases from J, with 23 bases in between. The CDR3 spans 15 residues. The CDR3 loop reads CASCPVVGQGIGYTF. DNA of the CDR3: TGTGCCAGCTGCCCAGTAGTCGGGCAGGGGATTGGCTACACCTTC.

This clone was detected once. The rearrangement uses TRBV7-3 and TRBJ1-2; 10 bases agree with TRBD1. The germline gives CDR1 SGHTA, CDR2 FQGTGA. V trimming: 5 bases; J trimming: 9 bases; junction bases outside the gene matches: 12. This CDR3 has 15 residues. The CDR3 here is CASSRAPGTGESYTF. In DNA, the CDR3 is TGTGCCAGCAGCAGGGCCCCCGGGACAGGGGAAAGCTACACCTTC.

The chain combines TRBV11-2 with TRBJ2-7; D gene unclear. The CDR3 loop spans 12 amino acids. From germline, CDR1 is SGHAT and CDR2 FQNNGV. V was shortened by 3 bases and J by 1 base, with 4 bases between the two germline ends. The CDR3 coding sequence is TGTGCCAGCAGCTTTGAGTCCTACGAGCAGTACTTC. As protein: CASSFESYEQYF.

The V gene is TRBV6-6, the J gene TRBJ2-7; 7 nucleotides align to TRBD1. V shed 8 bases and J 5 bases; nucleotides not matched to a gene: 12. This CDR3 region has 14 residues. Looked up from germline, CDR1 is MNHNY and CDR2 is SVGAGI (reference sequence). The CDR3 spells CASERGGDLNEQYF. In nucleotides, the CDR3 is TGTGCCAGCGAGAGAGGGGGCGATTTGAACGAGCAGTACTTC.

V usage is TRBV6-4 and J usage is TRBJ2-1; TRBD2 matches at 10 bases. J gave up 5 bases and V 7 bases, and 8 bases lay outside the gene matches. CDR3 size: 15 residues. Germline V gene sequence: CDR1 MRHNA, CDR2 SNTAGT. This CDR3 is CASTLGLAINNEQFF. CDR3 DNA sequence: TGTGCCAGCACCCTGGGACTAGCGATCAACAATGAGCAGTTCTTC.

This clone was counted once. The J gene is TRBJ1-5, the V gene TRBV30; the D is unclear. Germline loops: CDR1 GTSNPN, CDR2 SVGIG (reference sequence). This CDR3 is 15 amino acids long. V lost 1 base and J 7 bases, leaving 17 bases between the germline ends. The DNA for the CDR3 is TGTGCCTGGAGTGAATCTTTGGAGGGTTGGCAGCCCCAGCATTTT. Its protein is CAWSESLEGWQPQHF.

The chain carries TRBV4-1 and TRBJ1-3; 8 bases are shared with TRBD1. The CDR3 contains 13 residues. Trimming took 4 bases from V and 7 from J; bases not matched to a gene: 3. Germline V lookup: CDR1 MGHRA, CDR2 YSYEKL. The CDR3 reads CASSPQGANTIYF. CDR3 DNA: TGCGCCAGCAGCCCGCAGGGGGCCAACACCATATATTTT.

The gene calls are TRBV27 and TRBJ1-5; no definite D call. This CDR3 is 15 amino acids long. In germline, CDR1 is MNHEY, CDR2 SMNVEV (reference sequence). The V end lost 3 bases, the J end lost 4 bases, and 13 bases lay between the germline ends. CDR3 residues: CASSFESGENQPQHF. In nucleotides, the CDR3 is TGTGCCAGCAGTTTCGAGAGCGGGGAAAATCAGCCCCAGCATTTT.

The rearrangement links TRBV27 to TRBJ2-7; D might be TRBD1 (6 bases). CDR3 length: 12 amino acids. The germline gives CDR1 MNHEY, CDR2 SMNVEV (reference sequence). With 5 bases removed from V and 3 bases from J, the gap between germline ends came to 8 bases. This CDR3 is CASSDRLYEQYF. In DNA, the CDR3 is TGTGCCAGCAGTGACAGGCTCTACGAGCAGTACTTC.

The CDR3 DNA reads as TGTGCCAGCAGCCCACGTGACAGGACTGAAGCTTTCTTT. This codes for CASSPRDRTEAFF. This sequence joins TRBV28 and TRBJ1-1, with D tentatively TRBD1 (6 bases). The germline CDR1 and CDR2 sequences are MDHEN and SYDVKM. The CDR3 loop spans 13 amino acids. The V and J ends lost 6 bases and 5 bases respectively, with 13 bases between them.

The chain joins TRBV10-3 to TRBJ2-5; TRBD1 matches 8 bases. This CDR3 region has 13 residues. Trimming took 6 bases from V and 4 from J; bases not matched to a gene: 4. Germline assignment: CDR1 ENHRY and CDR2 SYGVKD. This chain's CDR3 is CAISLTGVETQYF. CDR3 bases: TGTGCCATCAGCCTGACAGGGGTAGAGACCCAGTACTTC.

The chain carries TRBV19 and TRBJ1-6, with D perhaps TRBD1 (6 bases). The CDR3 is made up of 14 amino acids. Trimming removed 6 bases at V and 14 bases at J, with 20 bases between. Per the germline V gene, CDR1 is LNHDA and CDR2 is SQIVND (reference sequence). The CDR3 sequence: CASRHGGPREALHF. Written as DNA, the CDR3 is TGTGCCAGTAGACACGGGGGGCCCCGAGAGGCCCTCCACTTT.

The chain carries TRBV7-9 and TRBJ1-1, with a tentative D call TRBD1 (5 bases). The V and J ends lost 8 bases and 6 bases respectively, with 22 bases between them. The CDR3 runs 15 residues. Germline V lookup: CDR1 SEHNR, CDR2 FQNEAQ (reference sequence). DNA of the CDR3: TGTGCCAGCCTGAGGCAGGGTTATAAGGATCCTGAAGCTTTCTTT. Amino acids: CASLRQGYKDPEAFF.

The chain carries TRBV28 and TRBJ1-2; 7 bases match TRBD1. J was trimmed by 3 bases and V by 7 bases; bases with no gene match: 11. Germline V lookup: CDR1 MDHEN, CDR2 SYDVKM. The CDR3 covers 15 residues. In nucleotides, the CDR3 is TGTGCCAGCAACAGGGGAAGGAGGATCTACTATGGCTACACCTTC. It codes for CASNRGRRIYYGYTF.

V gene TRBV30 combines with J gene TRBJ2-7, with D perhaps TRBD2 (6 bases). Germline V CDR1 and CDR2: GTSNPN, SVGIG (reference sequence). This CDR3 is 13 amino acids long. The ends were cut back, 3 bases at V and 4 bases at J, with 13 bases in the middle. In DNA form, the CDR3 reads TGTGCCTGGAGCTCCCGGGAGCCATACGAGCAGTACTTC. It codes for CAWSSREPYEQYF.

This clone occurred once. The chain couples TRBV5-5 to TRBJ1-2; the D gene is possibly TRBD1 (6 bases). The V end was cut by 0 bases, the J end by 5 bases, with 14 bases between. The length of the CDR3 is 15 residues. The germline CDR1 and CDR2 sequences are SGHKS and YYEKEE (reference sequence). CDR3 bases: TGTGCCAGCAGCTTGGAACCTTCAGGGGTATATGGCTACACCTTC. This encodes CASSLEPSGVYGYTF.

The J gene is TRBJ2-1, the V gene TRBV30; 9 nucleotides align to TRBD2. V shed 0 bases, J shed 0 bases, and the junction held 9 bases outside the gene matches. Germline values: CDR1 GTSNPN, CDR2 SVGIG (reference sequence). This CDR3 has 18 residues. The CDR3 DNA reads TGTGCCTGGAGTGTCGGCGGGAGGGCCTTCAGCTCCTACAATGAGCAGTTCTTC. Protein product: CAWSVGGRAFSSYNEQFF.